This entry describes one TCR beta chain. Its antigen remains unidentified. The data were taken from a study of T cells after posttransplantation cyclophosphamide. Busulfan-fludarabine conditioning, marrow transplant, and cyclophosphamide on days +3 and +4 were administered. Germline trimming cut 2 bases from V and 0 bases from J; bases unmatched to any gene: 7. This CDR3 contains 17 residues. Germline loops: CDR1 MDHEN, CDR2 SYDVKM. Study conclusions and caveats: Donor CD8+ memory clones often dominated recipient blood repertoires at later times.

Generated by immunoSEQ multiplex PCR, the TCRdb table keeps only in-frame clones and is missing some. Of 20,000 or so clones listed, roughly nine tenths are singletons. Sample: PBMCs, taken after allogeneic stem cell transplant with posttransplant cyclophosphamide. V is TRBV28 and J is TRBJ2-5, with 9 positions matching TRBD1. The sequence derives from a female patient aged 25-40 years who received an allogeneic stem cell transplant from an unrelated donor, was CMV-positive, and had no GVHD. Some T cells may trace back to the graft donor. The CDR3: CASSLGGDRAYQETQYF. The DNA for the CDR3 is TGTGCCAGCAGTTTAGGGGGGGACAGGGCATACCAAGAGACCCAGTACTTC.